These 3 T cell receptor beta chains originate from one sample sequenced in a study of cytomegalovirus exposure and HLA in healthy donors (dated by TCRdb to 2016 to 2017). Library preparation used the immunoSEQ multiplex PCR assay. A mixture of 60 forward primers for TCR Vbeta segments and 13 reverse primers for TCR Jbeta segments was used in the multiplex PCR. TCRdb took over this immuneACCESS table, retaining in-frame rearrangements with V and J assigned. Such tables are incomplete; in checked studies, under half of the missing clones stem from an unresolved V gene, and the remainder is unexplained. In this sample the table shows 250,000 or so clones, about nine tenths of which occur a single time. The ten biggest clones cover about 1.7% of the sample. Sequencing was carried out using PBMCs. The receptors were gathered from a girl aged 2-10 years in good health and CMV-seronegative.

As to this clone: One end of the junction is discordant with germline, which a read error may explain. The CDR3 loop reads CASTSPVNVQFF. The CDR3 DNA sequence: TGTGCCAGCACCTCCCCGGTCAATGTGCAGTTCTTC. This chain connects TRBV6-5 to TRBJ2-1; no clear D. Germline V gene data show CDR1 as MNHEY and CDR2 as SVGAGI. This CDR3 is 12 amino acids long.

Notes on this clone: Other DNA sequences from this sample encode an identical CDR3 as well. The CDR3 reads CASSLRGETQYF. The CDR3 DNA reads TGTGCCAGCAGCTTGCGGGGGGAGACCCAGTACTTC. The rearrangement links TRBV5-4 to TRBJ2-5, with D perhaps matching TRBD2 (6 bases). CDR3 size: 12 residues. Germline values: CDR1 SGHNT, CDR2 YYREEE (reference sequence). Deletions cut 1 base from V and 5 bases from J, with 6 bases between.

This chain connects TRBV6-1 to TRBJ1-1; 10 nucleotides match TRBD1. CDR3 size: 15 residues. Germline CDR1 reads MNHNS; CDR2 reads SASEGT. Losses at the gene ends were 6 bases for V and 3 bases for J; bases not matched to a gene: 7. CDR3 bases: TGTGCCAGCAGGCGACAGGGGGCGGAGTACACTGAAGCTTTCTTT. This codes for CASRRQGAEYTEAFF.